The next 5 T cell receptor beta chains were all read from a single sample in a study of blood T cells in healthy people across ages. A sample-barcoded 5' primer and a J-beta primer mix were used in a second PCR of roughly 7 to 12 cycles. Via MiXCR, TCRdb re-called the 5' RACE reads, giving one row per CDR3 protein. The table lists about 1.8 million distinct CDR3 sequences, 49% of them singletons, with around 2.1% in the top ten. Sequencing was done on a sample of blood. These receptors were collected from a woman aged 40 to 50 in good health.

V gene TRBV3-1 combines with J gene TRBJ2-5; D is possibly TRBD2 (6 bases). The CDR3 totals 13 residues. Trimming took 4 bases from V and 11 from J, leaving 17 bases between them. Germline V gives CDR1 LGHDT, CDR2 YNNKEL (reference sequence). The CDR3 DNA sequence: TGTGCCAGCAGCCTAGGACCTCCGGGGGAGCAGTACTTC. Protein product: CASSLGPPGEQYF.

The chain employs TRBV4-2 and TRBJ1-2, with D unclear. CDR1 and CDR2 from the germline V gene are LGHNA and YNFKEQ. V was pared by 0 bases and J by 6 bases, with 20 bases between. This CDR3 region has 17 residues. The CDR3 nucleotides read TGTGCCAGCAGCCAAGACCAAGGTCGGACTCTACTAAATGGCTACACCTTC. Its protein is CASSQDQGRTLLNGYTF.

V is TRBV7-9 and J is TRBJ2-5; tentatively, D is TRBD1 (5 bases). The CDR3 totals 16 residues. V lost 5 bases, J lost 2 bases, and 18 bases lay in between. Germline CDR1 is SEHNR and CDR2 is FQNEAQ (reference sequence). CDR3 in amino acids: CASSTFVTARQETQYF. CDR3 nucleotide sequence: TGTGCCAGCAGCACCTTCGTGACAGCTCGACAAGAGACCCAGTACTTC.

As regards this clonotype: A much larger clone differs by one base, so this may be a read error. The chain carries TRBV6-6 and TRBJ2-5; 12 bases match TRBD2. The CDR3 runs to 12 residues. The germline gives CDR1 MNHNY, CDR2 SVGAGI (reference sequence). The DNA of the CDR3 is TGTGCCGGCAGCCCTAGCGGGGGGGAGCAGTACTTC. Translating gives CAGSPSGGEQYF.

This rearrangement joins TRBV20-1 to TRBJ1-6; tentatively, D is TRBD1 (6 bases). The CDR3 totals 14 residues. V dropped 6 bases and J dropped 9 bases, with 18 bases sitting between them. Germline CDR1 DFQATT, CDR2 SNEGSKA (reference sequence). The DNA for the CDR3 is TGCAGTGCCTGGTTGGGGGCGATTGGTTCACCCCTCCACTTT. It translates to CSAWLGAIGSPLHF.